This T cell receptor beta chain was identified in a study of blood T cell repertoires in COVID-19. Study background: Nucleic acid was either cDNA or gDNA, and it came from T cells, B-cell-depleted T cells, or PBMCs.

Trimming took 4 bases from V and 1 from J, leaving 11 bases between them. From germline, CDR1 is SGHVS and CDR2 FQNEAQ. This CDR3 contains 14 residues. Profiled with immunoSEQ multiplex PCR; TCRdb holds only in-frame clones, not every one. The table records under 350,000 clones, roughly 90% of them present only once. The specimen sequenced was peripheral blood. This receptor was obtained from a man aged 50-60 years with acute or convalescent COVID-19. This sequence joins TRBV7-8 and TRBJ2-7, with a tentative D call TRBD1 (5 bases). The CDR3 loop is CASSSGRGSYEQYF. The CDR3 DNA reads TGTGCCAGCAGCTCAGGAAGGGGATCCTACGAGCAGTACTTC.